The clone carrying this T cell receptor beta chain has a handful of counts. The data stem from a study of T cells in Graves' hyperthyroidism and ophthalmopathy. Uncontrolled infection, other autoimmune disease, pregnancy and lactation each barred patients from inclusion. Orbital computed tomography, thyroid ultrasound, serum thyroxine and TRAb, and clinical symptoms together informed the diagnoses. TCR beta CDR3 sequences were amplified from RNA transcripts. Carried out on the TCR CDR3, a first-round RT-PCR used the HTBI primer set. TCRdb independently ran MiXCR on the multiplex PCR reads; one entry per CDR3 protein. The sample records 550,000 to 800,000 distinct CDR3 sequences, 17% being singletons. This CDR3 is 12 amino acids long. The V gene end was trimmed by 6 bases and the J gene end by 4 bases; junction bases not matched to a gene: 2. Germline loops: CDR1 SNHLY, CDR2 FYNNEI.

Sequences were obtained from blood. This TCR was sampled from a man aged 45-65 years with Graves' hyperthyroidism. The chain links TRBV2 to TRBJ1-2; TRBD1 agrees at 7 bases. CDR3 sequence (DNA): TGTGCCAGCAGCGACAGGGTCTATGGCTACACCTTC. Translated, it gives CASSDRVYGYTF.